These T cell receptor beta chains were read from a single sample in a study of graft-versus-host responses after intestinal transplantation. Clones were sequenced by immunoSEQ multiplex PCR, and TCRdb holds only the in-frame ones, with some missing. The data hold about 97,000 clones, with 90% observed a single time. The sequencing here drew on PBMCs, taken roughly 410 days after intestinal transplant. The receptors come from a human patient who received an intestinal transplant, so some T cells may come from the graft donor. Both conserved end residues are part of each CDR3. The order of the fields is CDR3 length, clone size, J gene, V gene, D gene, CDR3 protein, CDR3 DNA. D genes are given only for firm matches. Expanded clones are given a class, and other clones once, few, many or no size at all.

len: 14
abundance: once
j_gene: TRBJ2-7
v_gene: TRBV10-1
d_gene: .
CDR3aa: CASSEGGSSYEQYF
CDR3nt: TGCGCCAGCAGTGAGGGGGGAAGCTCCTACGAGCAGTACTTC

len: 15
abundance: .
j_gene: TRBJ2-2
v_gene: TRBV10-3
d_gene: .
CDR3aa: CAIGKGTANTGELFF
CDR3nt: TGTGCCATCGGGAAAGGAACCGCGAACACCGGGGAGCTGTTTTTT

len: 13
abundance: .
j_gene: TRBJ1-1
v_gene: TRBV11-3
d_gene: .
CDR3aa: CASSLIRGAEAFF
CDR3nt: TGTGCCAGCAGCTTGATCCGGGGAGCTGAAGCTTTCTTT

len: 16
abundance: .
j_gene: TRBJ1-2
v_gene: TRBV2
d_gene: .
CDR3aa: CASSRTGRSINYGYTF
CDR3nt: TGTGCCAGCAGCCGCACAGGGAGATCTATTAACTATGGCTACACCTTC

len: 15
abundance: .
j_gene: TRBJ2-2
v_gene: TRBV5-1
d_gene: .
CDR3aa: CASSYSGTLAGELFF
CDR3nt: TGCGCCAGCAGCTACTCCGGGACCCTCGCCGGGGAGCTGTTTTTT

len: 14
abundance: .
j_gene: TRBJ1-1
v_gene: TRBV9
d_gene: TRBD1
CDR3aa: CASSGGQGGTEAFF
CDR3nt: TGTGCCAGCAGCGGAGGACAGGGGGGCACTGAAGCTTTCTTT

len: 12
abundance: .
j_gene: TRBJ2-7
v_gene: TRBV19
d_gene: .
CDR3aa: CASSQGAYEQYF
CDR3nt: TGTGCCAGTAGTCAGGGAGCCTACGAGCAGTACTTC

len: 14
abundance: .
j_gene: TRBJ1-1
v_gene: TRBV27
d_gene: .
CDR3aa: CASSLNQRGTEAFF
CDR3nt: TGTGCCAGCAGTTTGAATCAGAGAGGCACTGAAGCTTTCTTT

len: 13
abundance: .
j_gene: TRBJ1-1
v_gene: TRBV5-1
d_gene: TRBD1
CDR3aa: CASSPGTGTEAFF
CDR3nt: TGCGCCAGCAGCCCCGGGACAGGGACTGAAGCTTTCTTT

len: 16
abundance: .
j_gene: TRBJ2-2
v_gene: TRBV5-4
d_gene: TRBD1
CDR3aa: CASSPYRGMDTGELFF
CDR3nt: TGTGCCAGCAGCCCCTACAGGGGGATGGACACCGGGGAGCTGTTTTTT

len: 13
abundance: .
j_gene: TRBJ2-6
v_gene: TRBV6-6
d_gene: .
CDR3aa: CASTHSGANVLTF
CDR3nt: TGTGCCAGCACCCACTCTGGGGCCAACGTCCTGACTTTC

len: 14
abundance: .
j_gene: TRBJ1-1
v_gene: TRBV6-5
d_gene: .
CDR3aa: CASSYSNTGTEAFF
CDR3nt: TGTGCCAGCAGTTACTCGAATACCGGGACAGAAGCTTTCTTT

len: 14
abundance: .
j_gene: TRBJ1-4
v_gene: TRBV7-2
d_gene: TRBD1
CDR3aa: CASSFPTGVEKLFF
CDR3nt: TGTGCCAGCAGCTTCCCGACAGGGGTCGAAAAACTGTTTTTT

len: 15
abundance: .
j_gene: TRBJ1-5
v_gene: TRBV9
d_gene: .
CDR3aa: CASSVAGVSNQPQHF
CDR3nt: TGTGCCAGCAGCGTAGCGGGTGTTAGCAATCAGCCCCAGCATTTT

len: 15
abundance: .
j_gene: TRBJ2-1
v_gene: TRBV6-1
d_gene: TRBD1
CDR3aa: CASIRGQGLYNEQFF
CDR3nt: TGTGCCAGTATAAGGGGGCAGGGGCTATACAATGAGCAGTTCTTC

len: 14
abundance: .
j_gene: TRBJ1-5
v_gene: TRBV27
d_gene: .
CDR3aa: CASSHSGNNQPQHF
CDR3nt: TGTGCCAGCAGCCATAGCGGGAACAATCAGCCCCAGCATTTT

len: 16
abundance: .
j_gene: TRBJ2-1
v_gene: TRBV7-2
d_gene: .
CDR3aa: CASSLGPYGGGDEQFF
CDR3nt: TGTGCCAGCAGCTTAGGCCCCTACGGGGGTGGGGATGAGCAGTTCTTC

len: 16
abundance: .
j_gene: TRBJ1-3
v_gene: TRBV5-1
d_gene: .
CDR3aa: CASSVGTDLSGNTIYF
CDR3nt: TGCGCCAGCAGCGTCGGGACTGACCTCTCTGGAAACACCATATATTTT

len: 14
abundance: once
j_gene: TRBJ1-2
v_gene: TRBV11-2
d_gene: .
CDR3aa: CASSLTAWDYGYTF
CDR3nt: TGTGCCAGCAGCTTGACGGCCTGGGACTATGGCTACACCTTC

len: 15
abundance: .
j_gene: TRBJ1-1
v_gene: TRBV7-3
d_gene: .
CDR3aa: CASSLMPNMNTEAFF
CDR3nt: TGTGCCAGCAGCTTAATGCCAAATATGAACACTGAAGCTTTCTTT

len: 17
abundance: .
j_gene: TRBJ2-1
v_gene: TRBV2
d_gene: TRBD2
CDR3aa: CASSWPASGGVRGEQFF
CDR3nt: TGTGCCAGCAGTTGGCCCGCTAGCGGGGGTGTGCGGGGTGAGCAGTTCTTC

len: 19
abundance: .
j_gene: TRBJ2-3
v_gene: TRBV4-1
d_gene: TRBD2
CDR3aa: CASSQDKRGAPTSTDTQYF
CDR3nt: TGCGCCAGCAGCCAAGATAAGCGGGGGGCCCCTACTAGCACAGATACGCAGTATTTT

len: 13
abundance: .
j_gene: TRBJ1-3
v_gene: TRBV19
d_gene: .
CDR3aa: CASSVYSGNTIYF
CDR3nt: TGTGCCAGCTCAGTTTACTCTGGAAACACCATATATTTT

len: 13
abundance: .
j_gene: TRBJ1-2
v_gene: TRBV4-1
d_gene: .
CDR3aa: CASSQDPNYGYTF
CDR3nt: TGCGCCAGCAGCCAAGACCCTAACTATGGCTACACCTTC

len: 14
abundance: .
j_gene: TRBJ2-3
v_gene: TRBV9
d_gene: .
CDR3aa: CASSVQGRPDTQYF
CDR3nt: TGTGCCAGCAGCGTTCAGGGTCGCCCAGATACGCAGTATTTT

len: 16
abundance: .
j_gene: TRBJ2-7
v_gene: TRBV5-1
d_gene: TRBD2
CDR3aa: CASSSPTSGGSYEQYF
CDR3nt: TGCGCCAGCAGCTCGCCGACTAGCGGGGGGTCCTACGAGCAGTACTTC

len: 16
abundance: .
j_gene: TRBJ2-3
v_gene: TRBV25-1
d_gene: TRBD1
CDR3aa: CASTRGGTGSTDTQYF
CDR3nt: TGTGCCAGCACCCGAGGGGGGACAGGTAGCACAGATACGCAGTATTTT

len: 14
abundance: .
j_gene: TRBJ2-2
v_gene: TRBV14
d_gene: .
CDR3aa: CASSLQGNTGELFF
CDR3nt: TGTGCCAGCAGCCTTCAGGGGAACACCGGGGAGCTGTTTTTT

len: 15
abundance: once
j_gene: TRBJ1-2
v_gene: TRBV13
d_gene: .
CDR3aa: CASSVTTGANYGYTF
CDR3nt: TGTGCCAGCAGCGTCACGACAGGAGCTAACTATGGCTACACCTTC

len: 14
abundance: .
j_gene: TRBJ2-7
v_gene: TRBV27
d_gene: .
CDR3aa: CASSLSGTDYEQYF
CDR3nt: TGTGCCAGCAGTTTATCGGGCACCGACTACGAGCAGTACTTC

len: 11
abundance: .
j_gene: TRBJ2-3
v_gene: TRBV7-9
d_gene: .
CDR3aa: CASSLPGGQYF
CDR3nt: TGTGCCAGCAGCTTACCCGGGGGGCAGTATTTT

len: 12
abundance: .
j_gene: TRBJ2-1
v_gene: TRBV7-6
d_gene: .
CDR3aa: CASSPQGHEQFF
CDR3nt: TGTGCCAGCAGCCCCCAGGGTCATGAGCAGTTCTTC

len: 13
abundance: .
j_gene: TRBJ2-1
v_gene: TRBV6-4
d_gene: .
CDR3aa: CASSGGGAREQFF
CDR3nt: TGTGCCAGCAGTGGTGGGGGGGCGAGGGAGCAGTTCTTC

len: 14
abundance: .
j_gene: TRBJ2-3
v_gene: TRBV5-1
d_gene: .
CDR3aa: CASSLSATADTQYF
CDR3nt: TGCGCCAGCAGCTTGTCGGCCACAGCGGATACGCAGTATTTT

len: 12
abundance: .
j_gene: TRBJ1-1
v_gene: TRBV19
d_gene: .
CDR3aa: CASRAGNTEAFF
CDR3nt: TGTGCCAGTAGGGCCGGGAACACTGAAGCTTTCTTT

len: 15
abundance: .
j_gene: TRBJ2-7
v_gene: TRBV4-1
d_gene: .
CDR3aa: CASSLLSLGAYEQYF
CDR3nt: TGCGCCAGCAGCCTCCTGTCATTAGGGGCCTACGAGCAGTACTTC

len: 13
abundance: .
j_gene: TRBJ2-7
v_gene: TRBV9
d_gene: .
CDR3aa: CASSVGVGVEQYF
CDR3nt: TGTGCCAGCAGCGTAGGGGTAGGTGTCGAGCAGTACTTC

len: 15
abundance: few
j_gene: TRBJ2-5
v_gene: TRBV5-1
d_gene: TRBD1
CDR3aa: CASSAVQGTGETQYF
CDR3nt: TGCGCCAGCAGCGCAGTACAGGGGACGGGAGAGACCCAGTACTTC

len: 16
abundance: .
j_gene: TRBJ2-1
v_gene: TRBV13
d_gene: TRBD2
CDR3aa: CASSLGAGGNYNEQFF
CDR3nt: TGTGCCAGCAGCTTAGGTGCGGGGGGGAACTACAATGAGCAGTTCTTC

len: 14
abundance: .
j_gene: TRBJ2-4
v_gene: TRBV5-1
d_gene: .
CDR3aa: CASSASIAKNIQYF
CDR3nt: TGCGCCAGCAGCGCCAGCATAGCCAAAAACATTCAGTACTTC

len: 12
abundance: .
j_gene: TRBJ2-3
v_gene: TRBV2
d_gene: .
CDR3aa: CASSERTDTQYF
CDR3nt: TGTGCCAGCAGTGAACGCACAGATACGCAGTATTTT

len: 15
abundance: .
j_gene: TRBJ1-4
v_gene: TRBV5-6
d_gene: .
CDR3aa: CASSLWERVGEKLFF
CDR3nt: TGTGCCAGCAGCTTGTGGGAGCGGGTTGGGGAAAAACTGTTTTTT

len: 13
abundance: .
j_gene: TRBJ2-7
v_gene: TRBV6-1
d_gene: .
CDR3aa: CASRGDGNYEQYF
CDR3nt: TGTGCCAGCCGAGGGGACGGGAACTACGAGCAGTACTTC

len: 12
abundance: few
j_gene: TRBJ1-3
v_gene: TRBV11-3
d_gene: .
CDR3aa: CASSPFYGGRYF
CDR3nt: TGTGCCAGCAGCCCATTTTATGGTGGGAGGTATTTT

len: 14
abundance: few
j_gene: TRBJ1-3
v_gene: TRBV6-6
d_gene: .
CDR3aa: CAAGISGSGNTIYF
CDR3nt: TGTGCCGCCGGGATCTCCGGCTCTGGAAACACCATATATTTT

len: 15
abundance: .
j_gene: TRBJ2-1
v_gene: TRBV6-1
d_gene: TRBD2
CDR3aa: CASSSGLAGGYEQFF
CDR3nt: TGTGCCAGCAGTTCCGGACTAGCGGGGGGGTATGAGCAGTTCTTC

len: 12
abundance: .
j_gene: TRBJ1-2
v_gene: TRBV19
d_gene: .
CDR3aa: CASSIFANGYTF
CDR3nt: TGTGCCAGTAGTATTTTCGCGAATGGCTACACCTTC

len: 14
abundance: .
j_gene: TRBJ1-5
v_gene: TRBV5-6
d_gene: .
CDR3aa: CASSPTPVGQPQHF
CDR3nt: TGTGCCAGCAGCCCAACCCCGGTTGGGCAGCCCCAGCATTTT

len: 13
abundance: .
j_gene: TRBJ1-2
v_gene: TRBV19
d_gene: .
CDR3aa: CASNGDRIYGYTF
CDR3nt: TGTGCCAGTAACGGAGACAGGATCTATGGCTACACCTTC

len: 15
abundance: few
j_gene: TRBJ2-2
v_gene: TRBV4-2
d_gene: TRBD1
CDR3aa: CASSTTGANTGELFF
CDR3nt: TGTGCCAGCAGCACCACAGGGGCCAACACCGGGGAGCTGTTTTTT

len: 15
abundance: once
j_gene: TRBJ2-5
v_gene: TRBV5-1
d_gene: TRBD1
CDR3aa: CASSATTTGLETQYF
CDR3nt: TGCGCCAGCAGCGCGACCACGACAGGGCTAGAGACCCAGTACTTC

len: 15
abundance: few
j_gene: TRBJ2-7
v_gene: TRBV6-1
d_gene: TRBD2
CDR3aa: CASSSLAGGFDEQYF
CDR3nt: TGTGCCAGCAGCTCCTTAGCGGGGGGTTTCGACGAGCAGTACTTC

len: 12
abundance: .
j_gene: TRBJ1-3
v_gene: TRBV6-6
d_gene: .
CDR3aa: CASSYSRTGADF
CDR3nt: TGTGCCAGCAGTTACTCCCGAACTGGTGCGGATTTT

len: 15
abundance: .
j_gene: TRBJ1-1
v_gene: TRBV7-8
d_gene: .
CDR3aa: CASTPGHPGDTEAFF
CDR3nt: TGTGCCAGCACCCCGGGACACCCGGGGGACACTGAAGCTTTCTTT